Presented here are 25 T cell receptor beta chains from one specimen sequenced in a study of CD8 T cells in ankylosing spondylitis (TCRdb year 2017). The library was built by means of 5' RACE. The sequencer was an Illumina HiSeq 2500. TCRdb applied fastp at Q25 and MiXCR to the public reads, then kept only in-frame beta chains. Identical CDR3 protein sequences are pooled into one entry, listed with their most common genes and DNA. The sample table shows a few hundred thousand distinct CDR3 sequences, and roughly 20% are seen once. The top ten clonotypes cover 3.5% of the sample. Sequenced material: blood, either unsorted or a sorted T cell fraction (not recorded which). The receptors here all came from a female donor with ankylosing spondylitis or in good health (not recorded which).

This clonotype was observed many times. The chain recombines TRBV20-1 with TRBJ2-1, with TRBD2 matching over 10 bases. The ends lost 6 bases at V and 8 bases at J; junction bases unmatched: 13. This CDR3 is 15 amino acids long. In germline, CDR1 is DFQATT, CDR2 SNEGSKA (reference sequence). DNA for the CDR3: TGCAGTGCCCCAAGTCCGGCTAGCGGGAGTGATGAGCAGTTCTTC. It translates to CSAPSPASGSDEQFF.

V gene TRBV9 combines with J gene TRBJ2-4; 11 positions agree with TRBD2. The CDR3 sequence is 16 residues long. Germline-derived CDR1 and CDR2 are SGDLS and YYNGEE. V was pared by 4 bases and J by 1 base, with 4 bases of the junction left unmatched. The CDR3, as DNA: TGTGCCAGCAGCCCTCTAGCGGGAGGCGCCAAAAACATTCAGTACTTC. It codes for CASSPLAGGAKNIQYF.

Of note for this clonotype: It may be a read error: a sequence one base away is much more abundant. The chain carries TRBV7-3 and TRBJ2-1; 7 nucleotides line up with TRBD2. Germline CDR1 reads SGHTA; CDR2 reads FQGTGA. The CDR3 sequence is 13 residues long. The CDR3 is CASSLFPGGERFF. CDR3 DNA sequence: TGTGCCAGCAGCTTATTTCCGGGAGGTGAGCGGTTCTTC.

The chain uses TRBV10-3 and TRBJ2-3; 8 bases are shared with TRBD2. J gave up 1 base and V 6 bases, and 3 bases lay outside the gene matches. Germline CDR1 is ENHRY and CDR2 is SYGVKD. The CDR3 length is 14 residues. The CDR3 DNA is TGTGCCATCAGGGGACTAGGTGGCACAGATACGCAGTATTTT. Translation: CAIRGLGGTDTQYF.

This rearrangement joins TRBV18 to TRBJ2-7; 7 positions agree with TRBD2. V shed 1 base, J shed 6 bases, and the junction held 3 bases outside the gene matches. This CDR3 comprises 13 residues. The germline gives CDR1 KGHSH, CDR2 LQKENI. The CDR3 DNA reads TGTGCCAGCTCACCACTCAGGGAGGGCGAGCAGTACTTC. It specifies CASSPLREGEQYF. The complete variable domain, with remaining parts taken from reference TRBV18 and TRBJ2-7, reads NAGVMQNPRHLVRRRGQEARLRCSPMKGHSHVYWYRQLPEEGLKFMVYLQKENIIDESGMPKERFSAEFPKEGPSILRIQQVVRGDSAAYFCASSPLREGEQYFGPGTRLTVT.

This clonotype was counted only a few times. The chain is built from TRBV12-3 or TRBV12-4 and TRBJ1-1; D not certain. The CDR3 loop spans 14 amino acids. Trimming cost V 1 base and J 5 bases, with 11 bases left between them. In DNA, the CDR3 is TGTGCCAGCAGTTTAGAGACTCGACGAACTGAAGCTTTCTTT. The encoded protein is CASSLETRRTEAFF.

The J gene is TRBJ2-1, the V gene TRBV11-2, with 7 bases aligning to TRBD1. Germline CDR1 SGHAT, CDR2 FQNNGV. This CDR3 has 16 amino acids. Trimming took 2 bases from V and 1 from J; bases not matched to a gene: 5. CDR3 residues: CASSLFTGVSYNEQFF. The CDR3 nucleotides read TGTGCCAGCAGCTTATTCACAGGGGTGTCCTACAATGAGCAGTTCTTC.

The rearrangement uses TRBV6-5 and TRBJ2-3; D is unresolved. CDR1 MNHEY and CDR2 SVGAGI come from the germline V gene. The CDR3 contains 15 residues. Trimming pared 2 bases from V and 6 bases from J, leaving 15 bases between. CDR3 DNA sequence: TGTGCCAGCAGTTACGTGCGCGACATTGGTGATACGCAGTATTTT. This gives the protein CASSYVRDIGDTQYF.

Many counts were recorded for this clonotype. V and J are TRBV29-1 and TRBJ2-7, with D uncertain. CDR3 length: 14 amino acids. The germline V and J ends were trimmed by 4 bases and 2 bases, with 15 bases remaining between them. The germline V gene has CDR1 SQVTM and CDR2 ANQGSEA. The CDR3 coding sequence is TGCAGCGTTGGTCCCCAGGTAGGACCCTACGAGCAGTACTTC. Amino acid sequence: CSVGPQVGPYEQYF.

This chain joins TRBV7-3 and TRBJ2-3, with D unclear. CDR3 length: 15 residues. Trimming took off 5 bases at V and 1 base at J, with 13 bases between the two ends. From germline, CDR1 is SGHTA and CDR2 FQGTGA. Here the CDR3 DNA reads TGTGCCAGCAGCCTCGGACCCCCCGGCACAGATACGCAGTATTTT. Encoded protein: CASSLGPPGTDTQYF.

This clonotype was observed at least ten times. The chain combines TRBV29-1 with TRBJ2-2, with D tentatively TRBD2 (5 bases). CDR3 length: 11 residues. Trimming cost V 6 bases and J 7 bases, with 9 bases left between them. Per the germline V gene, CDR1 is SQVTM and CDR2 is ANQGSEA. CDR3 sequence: CSVLTSGELFF. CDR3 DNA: TGCAGCGTCCTCACTAGCGGGGAGCTGTTTTTT.

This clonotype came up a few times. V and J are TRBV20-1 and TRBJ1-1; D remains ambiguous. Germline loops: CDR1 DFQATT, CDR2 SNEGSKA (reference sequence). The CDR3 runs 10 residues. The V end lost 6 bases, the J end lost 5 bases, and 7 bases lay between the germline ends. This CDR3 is CSASRTEAFF. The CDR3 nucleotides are TGCAGTGCCTCGAGGACTGAAGCTTTCTTT.

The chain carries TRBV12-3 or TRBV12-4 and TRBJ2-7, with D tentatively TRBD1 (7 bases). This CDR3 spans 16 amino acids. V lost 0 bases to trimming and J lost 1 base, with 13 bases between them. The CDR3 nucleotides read TGTGCCAGCAGTTTAGCCCTGCGGGGACAGTCCTACGAGCAGTACTTC. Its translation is CASSLALRGQSYEQYF.

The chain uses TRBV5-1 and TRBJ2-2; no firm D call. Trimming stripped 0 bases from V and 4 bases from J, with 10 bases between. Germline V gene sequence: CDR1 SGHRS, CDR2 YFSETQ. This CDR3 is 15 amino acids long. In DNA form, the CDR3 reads TGCGCCAGCAGCTTGGTTTCTCCCACCACCGGGGAGCTGTTTTTT. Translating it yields CASSLVSPTTGELFF.

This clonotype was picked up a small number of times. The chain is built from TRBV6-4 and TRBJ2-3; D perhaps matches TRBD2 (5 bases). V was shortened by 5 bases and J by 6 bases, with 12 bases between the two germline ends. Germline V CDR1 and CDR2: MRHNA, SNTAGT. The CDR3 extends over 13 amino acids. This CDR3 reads CASSSTGLDTQYF. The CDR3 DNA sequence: TGTGCCAGCAGTTCAACGGGGTTGGATACGCAGTATTTT.

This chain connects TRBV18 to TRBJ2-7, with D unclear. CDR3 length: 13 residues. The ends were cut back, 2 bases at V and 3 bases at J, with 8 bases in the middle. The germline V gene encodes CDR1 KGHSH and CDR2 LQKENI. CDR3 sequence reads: CASSPNFYYEQYF. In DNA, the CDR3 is TGTGCCAGCTCACCAAACTTTTACTACGAGCAGTACTTC.

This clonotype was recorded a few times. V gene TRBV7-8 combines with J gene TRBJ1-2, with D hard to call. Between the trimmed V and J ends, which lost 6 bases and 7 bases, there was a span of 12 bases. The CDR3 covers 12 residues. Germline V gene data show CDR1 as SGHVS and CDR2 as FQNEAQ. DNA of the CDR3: TGTGCCAGCAGGACAACCGGTCGTGGCTACACCTTC. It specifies CASRTTGRGYTF. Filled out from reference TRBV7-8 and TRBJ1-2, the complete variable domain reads GAGVSQSPRYKVAKRGQDVALRCDPISGHVSLFWYQQALGQGPEFLTYFQNEAQLDKSGLPSDRFFAERPEGSVSTLKIQRTQQEDSAVYLCASRTTGRGYTFGSGTRLTVV.

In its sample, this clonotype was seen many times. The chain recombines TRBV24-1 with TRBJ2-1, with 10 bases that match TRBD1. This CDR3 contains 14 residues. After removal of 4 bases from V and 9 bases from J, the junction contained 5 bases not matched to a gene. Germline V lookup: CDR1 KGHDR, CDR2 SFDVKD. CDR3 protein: CATSERTGGGEQFF. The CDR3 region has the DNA TGTGCCACCAGTGAGCGGACAGGGGGGGGTGAGCAGTTCTTC.

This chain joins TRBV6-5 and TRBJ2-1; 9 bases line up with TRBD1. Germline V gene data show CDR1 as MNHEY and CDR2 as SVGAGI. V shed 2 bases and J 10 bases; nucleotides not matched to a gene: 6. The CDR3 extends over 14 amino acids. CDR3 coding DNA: TGTGCCAGCAGTTACCGGGACAGGGTCGGGGAGCAGTTCTTC. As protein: CASSYRDRVGEQFF.

In nucleotides, the CDR3 is TGTGCCAGCAGCTTATCTAGTCTCTCATGGGAGACCCAGTACTTC. Amino acid sequence: CASSLSSLSWETQYF. The chain joins TRBV7-2 to TRBJ2-5; D not resolved. Germline V CDR1 and CDR2: SGHTA, FQGNSA. Trimming stripped 2 bases from V and 5 bases from J, with 15 bases between. The CDR3 covers 15 residues.

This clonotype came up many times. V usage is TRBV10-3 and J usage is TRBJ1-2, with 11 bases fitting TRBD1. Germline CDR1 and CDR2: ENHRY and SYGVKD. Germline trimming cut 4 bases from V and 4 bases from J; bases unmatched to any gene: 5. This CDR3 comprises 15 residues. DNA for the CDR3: TGTGCCATCAGTGCGGACAGGGGGCTCCGCTATGGCTACACCTTC. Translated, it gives CAISADRGLRYGYTF.

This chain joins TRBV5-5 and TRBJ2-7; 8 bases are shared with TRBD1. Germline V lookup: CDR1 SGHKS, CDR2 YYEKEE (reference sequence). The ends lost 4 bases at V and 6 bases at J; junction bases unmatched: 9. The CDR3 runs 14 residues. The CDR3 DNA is TGTGCCAGCAGCCACCGGGACAGGCCTGGCGAGCAGTACTTC. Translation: CASSHRDRPGEQYF.

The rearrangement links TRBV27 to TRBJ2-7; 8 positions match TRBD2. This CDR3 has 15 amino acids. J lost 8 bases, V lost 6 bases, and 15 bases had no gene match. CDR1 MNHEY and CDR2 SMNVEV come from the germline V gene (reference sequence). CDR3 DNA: TGTGCCAGCAGACCCAGAAGCGGGGGCCTTAGAAAGCAGTACTTC. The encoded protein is CASRPRSGGLRKQYF.

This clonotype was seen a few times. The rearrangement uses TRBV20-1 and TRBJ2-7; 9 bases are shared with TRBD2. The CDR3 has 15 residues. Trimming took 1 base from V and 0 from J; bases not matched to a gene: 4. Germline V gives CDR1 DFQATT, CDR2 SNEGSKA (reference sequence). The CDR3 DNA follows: TGCAGTGCTAGAGCAAAAGCGGGAGGCTCCTACGAGCAGTACTTC. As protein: CSARAKAGGSYEQYF.

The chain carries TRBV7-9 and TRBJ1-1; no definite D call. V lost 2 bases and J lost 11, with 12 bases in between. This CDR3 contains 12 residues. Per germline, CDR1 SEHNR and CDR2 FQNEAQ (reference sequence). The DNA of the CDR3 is TGTGCCAGCAGCTTATCCCCGGTGACGGCTTTCTTT. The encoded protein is CASSLSPVTAFF.